The entry that follows covers one T cell receptor (beta chain) sequence. Its antigen is undetermined. The data are from a study of blood T cells in healthy people across ages. Combining a sample-barcoded 5' primer with a J-beta primer mix, a second PCR ran for roughly 6 to 12 cycles. Samples each returned at least 2.5 million CDR3-containing paired-end reads. TCRdb recomputed calls from the 5' RACE reads with MiXCR, one row per CDR3 protein. The repertoire consists of about 1.8 million distinct CDR3 sequences, with 40% to 55% occurring once and the leading ten covering around 2.1%. Overall study findings and caveats: As age increased, TCR beta diversity per million T cells fell in a roughly linear fashion.

Approximately 9.1 milliliters was the volume of peripheral blood drawn from each donor. Per sample, no less than 5 micrograms of total RNA were extracted. The sequencing input was blood. The TCR originated in a woman in her thirties or forties in good health.

This CDR3 is CASSLVRDGEQYF. CDR3 nucleotides: TGTGCCAGCAGCTTGGTCCGGGACGGCGAGCAGTACTTC. The chain combines TRBV5-6 with TRBJ2-7; D possibly uses TRBD1 or TRBD2 (5 bases each). CDR1 SGHDT and CDR2 YYEEEE come from the germline V gene. The CDR3 extends over 13 amino acids. The V end lost 0 bases, the J end lost 6 bases, and 10 bases lay between the germline ends.